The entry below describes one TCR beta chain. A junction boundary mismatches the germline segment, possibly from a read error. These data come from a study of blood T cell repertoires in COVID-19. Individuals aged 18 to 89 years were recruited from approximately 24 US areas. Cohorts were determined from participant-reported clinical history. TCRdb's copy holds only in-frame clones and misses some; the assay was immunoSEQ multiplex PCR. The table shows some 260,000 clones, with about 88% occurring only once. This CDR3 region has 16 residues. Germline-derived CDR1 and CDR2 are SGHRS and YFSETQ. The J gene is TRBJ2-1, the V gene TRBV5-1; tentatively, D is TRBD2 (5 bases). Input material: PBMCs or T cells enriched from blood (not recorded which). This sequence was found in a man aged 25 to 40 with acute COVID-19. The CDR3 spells CASSSSRGSSYNEQFF. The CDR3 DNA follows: TGTGCCAGCAGCTCATCCCGGGGAAGCTCCTACAATGAGCAGTTCTTC.